Below, one T cell receptor beta chain is given with its context. The antigen remains undetermined. The source of the sample is a study of siplizumab effects on memory and regulatory T cells. Clones were read by immunoSEQ multiplex PCR, and TCRdb kept only the in-frame ones, dropping some. The top ten clones hold around 14% of a sample with some 90,000 clones, 85% to 90% of them seen once. The study, taken as a whole, reports: The mapping of alloreactive clones to unstimulated subsets covered only a minor fraction of them. The study did not confirm that proliferating Tregs from siplizumab cultures were suppressive.

The specimen was CD4+ T cells sorted from blood. This TCR was recovered from a human donor in good health.

The CDR3, as DNA: TGTGCCAGCAGCCCCCGGACAGGGTCCGATGGGGACATTCAGTACTTC. As protein: CASSPRTGSDGDIQYF. V and J are TRBV11-1 and TRBJ2-4; 8 bases fit TRBD1. V was pared by 5 bases and J by 8 bases, with 14 bases of the junction left unmatched. The CDR3 runs to 16 residues. CDR1 is SGHAT, CDR2 FQDESV, per germline (reference sequence). Full variable domain (missing parts from reference TRBV11-1 and TRBJ2-4): EAEVAQSPRYKITEKSQAVAFWCDPISGHATLYWYRQILGQGPELLVQFQDESVVDDSQLPKDRFSAERLKGVDSTLKIQPAELGDSAMYLCASSPRTGSDGDIQYFGAGTRLSVL.